This TCR beta chain derives from a study of CD8 T cells in Susac syndrome. The study, taken as a whole, reports: The relatively small number of individuals in the TCR sequencing and HLA analysis was acknowledged by the study. Susac-specific public clones were found in total CD8+ and CD8+ TEMRA repertoires, numbering roughly 15 and five, respectively.

Reverse transcription of roughly 0.5 to 1 ug RNA was carried out with random hexamers. One entry per CDR3 protein results from TCRdb running MiXCR on the immunoSEQ multiplex PCR reads. The table lists about 130,000 distinct CDR3 sequences, more than 85% of them singletons, with approximately 0.18% in the top ten. Of note for this clonotype: Its target is not known.

Per germline, CDR1 SEHNR and CDR2 FQNEAQ (reference sequence). The V end lost 5 bases, the J end lost 0 bases, and 17 bases lay between the germline ends. The CDR3 consists of 17 residues. The chain has TRBV7-9 and TRBJ2-1; D may be TRBD1 (5 bases). The TCR originated in a human donor with Susac syndrome. The sample taken for sequencing was CD8+ T cells from PBMCs. The DNA for the CDR3 is TGTGCCAGCAGCCACTCCATGGGGCCAAGCTCCTACAATGAGCAGTTCTTC. Translated: CASSHSMGPSSYNEQFF.